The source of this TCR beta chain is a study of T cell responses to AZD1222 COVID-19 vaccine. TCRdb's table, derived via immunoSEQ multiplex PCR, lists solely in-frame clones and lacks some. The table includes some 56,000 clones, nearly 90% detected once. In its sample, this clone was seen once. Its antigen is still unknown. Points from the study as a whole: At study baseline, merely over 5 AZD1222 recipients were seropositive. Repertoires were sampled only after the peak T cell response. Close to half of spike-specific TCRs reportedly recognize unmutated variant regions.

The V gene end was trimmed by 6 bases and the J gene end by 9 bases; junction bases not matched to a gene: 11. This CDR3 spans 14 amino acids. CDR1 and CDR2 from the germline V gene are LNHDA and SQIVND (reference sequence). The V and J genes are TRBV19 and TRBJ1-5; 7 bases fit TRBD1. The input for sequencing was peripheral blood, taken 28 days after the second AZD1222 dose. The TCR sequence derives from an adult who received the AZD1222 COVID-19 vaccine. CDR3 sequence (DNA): TGTGCCAGTAGACCTACAGGGGCCTTTGGGCCCCAGCATTTT. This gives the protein CASRPTGAFGPQHF.